Below are 27 T cell receptor beta chains sequenced from a single sample in a study of cytomegalovirus exposure and HLA in healthy donors. PCR used 60 Vbeta primers and 13 Jbeta primers. Some clones are missing from TCRdb's copy, which holds only in-frame ones; the method was immunoSEQ multiplex PCR. The data show about 130,000 clones, roughly 81% seen once. Sequencing was done on a sample of PBMCs. The source is a woman aged 25 to 39 in good health and CMV-seronegative.

This clone was seen only a few times. The chain has TRBV27 and TRBJ1-3, with 7 positions matching TRBD1. This CDR3 has 17 amino acids. Losses at the gene ends were 0 bases for V and 2 bases for J; bases not matched to a gene: 7. CDR1 and CDR2 (germline): MNHEY, SMNVEV (reference sequence). The CDR3 is CASSLSGQYFPGNTIYF. The CDR3 DNA reads as TGTGCCAGCAGTTTATCGGGACAGTATTTTCCTGGAAACACCATATATTTT.

The J gene is TRBJ2-1, the V gene TRBV5-1; D is uncertain. CDR3 length equals 12 residues. Germline assignment: CDR1 SGHRS and CDR2 YFSETQ. V dropped 5 bases and J dropped 9 bases, with 12 bases sitting between them. CDR3 amino acids: CASSNESGEQFF. As DNA, the CDR3 is TGCGCCAGCAGTAACGAGTCAGGTGAGCAGTTCTTC. Full variable domain (remainder filled in from reference TRBV5-1 and TRBJ2-1): KAGVTQTPRYLIKTRGQQVTLSCSPISGHRSVSWYQQTPGQGLQFLFEYFSETQRNKGNFPGRFSGRQFSNSRSEMNVSTLELGDSALYLCASSNESGEQFFGPGTRLTVL.

This chain uses TRBV2 with TRBJ1-4; D is uncertain. From germline, CDR1 is SNHLY and CDR2 FYNNEI. Trimming shortened V by 4 bases and J by 5 bases, and 14 bases separated the two germline ends. The CDR3 totals 15 residues. The CDR3 protein is CASSARPVGNEKLFF. CDR3 nucleotide sequence: TGTGCCAGCAGTGCTAGACCGGTCGGCAATGAAAAACTGTTTTTT.

The chain carries TRBV5-1 and TRBJ1-4; 7 bases agree with TRBD1. CDR1 is SGHRS and CDR2 is YFSETQ in the germline V gene. V lost 4 bases, J lost 0 bases, and 3 bases stayed unmatched. This CDR3 spans 15 amino acids. CDR3 sequence: CASSSTGATNEKLFF. Written as DNA, the CDR3 is TGCGCCAGCAGCAGCACAGGGGCAACTAATGAAAAACTGTTTTTT.

This clone has just a few counts. The chain has TRBV7-3 and TRBJ1-1; D perhaps matches TRBD1 (6 bases). In germline, CDR1 is SGHTA, CDR2 FQGTGA. There are 14 residues in the CDR3. V was clipped by 4 bases and J by 4 bases, with 13 bases between them. The CDR3 loop is CASSSGVGITEAFF. For the CDR3, the DNA is TGTGCCAGCAGCTCAGGGGTTGGAATCACTGAAGCTTTCTTT.

This rearrangement joins TRBV25-1 to TRBJ2-2; possible D gene TRBD2, 6 bases. The V gene lost 4 bases and the J gene lost 7 bases, with 10 bases spanning the gap. CDR3 length: 13 residues. CDR1 is MGHDK and CDR2 is SYGVNS in the germline V gene. The CDR3 DNA follows: TGTGCCAGCAGTGTGCAGGGAGGCGGGGAGCTGTTTTTT. Protein sequence: CASSVQGGGELFF. The variable domain in full, completed from reference TRBV25-1 and TRBJ2-2, reads EADIYQTPRYLVIGTGKKITLECSQTMGHDKMYWYQQDPGMELHLIHYSYGVNSTEKGDLSSESTVSRIRTEHFPLTLESARPSHTSQYLCASSVQGGGELFFGEGSRLTVL.

The genes are TRBV30 and TRBJ1-2; possible D gene TRBD1, 5 bases. The V gene lost 7 bases and the J gene lost 3 bases, with 6 bases spanning the gap. Germline CDR1 is GTSNPN and CDR2 is SVGIG (reference sequence). CDR3 length: 10 residues. This chain's CDR3 is CASGYYGYTF. Written as DNA, the CDR3 is TGTGCCTCAGGGTACTATGGCTACACCTTC.

This chain links TRBV2 with TRBJ1-2; 7 nucleotides agree with TRBD1. The CDR3 extends over 14 amino acids. From germline, CDR1 is SNHLY and CDR2 FYNNEI. V shed 1 base and J 8 bases; nucleotides not matched to a gene: 7. CDR3 nucleotides: TGTGCCAGCAGTGAAGAGGGGGACAGACAAGGCTACACCTTC. It codes for CASSEEGDRQGYTF.

The chain has TRBV6-5 and TRBJ1-1, with 9 bases identical to TRBD1. The CDR3 extends over 15 amino acids. The junction had 4 bases not matched to a gene; V was cut back by 2 bases and J by 3 bases. CDR1 MNHEY and CDR2 SVGAGI come from the germline V gene. The chain's CDR3 is CASSYGDRGDTEAFF. The CDR3 coding sequence is TGTGCCAGCAGTTACGGCGACAGGGGGGACACTGAAGCTTTCTTT.

The V and J genes are TRBV4-3 and TRBJ2-6; D is ambiguous. The length of the CDR3 is 19 residues. Germline V gene data show CDR1 as LGHNA and CDR2 as YSLEER. V gave up 1 base and J gave up 0 bases, with 16 bases separating them. As DNA, the CDR3 is TGCGCCAGCAGCCAAGGGCTCGGCCTAGAGAGCTCTGGGGCCAACGTCCTGACTTTC. This codes for CASSQGLGLESSGANVLTF.

This clone was seen just once. The rearrangement links TRBV7-6 to TRBJ2-7; tentatively, D is TRBD1 (5 bases). The CDR3 runs to 11 residues. Trimming removed 2 bases from V and 6 bases from J, with 5 bases in between. Germline CDR1 and CDR2: SGHVS and FNYEAQ. The chain's CDR3 is CASSLQGEQYF. The CDR3 DNA reads TGTGCCAGCAGCTTACAGGGCGAGCAGTACTTC. The whole variable domain, remainder taken from reference TRBV7-6 and TRBJ2-7, is GAGVSQSPRYKVTKRGQDVALRCDPISGHVSLYWYRQALGQGPEFLTYFNYEAQQDKSGLPNDRFSAERPEGSISTLTIQRTEQRDSAMYRCASSLQGEQYFGPGTRLTVT.

The chain employs TRBV18 and TRBJ2-7; 10 nucleotides match TRBD1. Trimming cost V 2 bases and J 1 base; bases outside gene matches: 5. Germline V CDR1 and CDR2: KGHSH, LQKENI. The CDR3 contains 16 residues. CDR3 region: CASSPDRGPLSYEQYF. The CDR3 region has the DNA TGTGCCAGCTCACCAGACAGGGGGCCTCTTTCCTACGAGCAGTACTTC. The variable domain in full, completed from reference TRBV18 and TRBJ2-7, reads NAGVMQNPRHLVRRRGQEARLRCSPMKGHSHVYWYRQLPEEGLKFMVYLQKENIIDESGMPKERFSAEFPKEGPSILRIQQVVRGDSAAYFCASSPDRGPLSYEQYFGPGTRLTVT.

The chain employs TRBV11-1 and TRBJ2-6; unclear D gene. The length of the CDR3 is 16 residues. V lost 0 bases to trimming and J lost 0 bases, with 6 bases between them. Per germline, CDR1 SGHAT and CDR2 FQDESV (reference sequence). The CDR3 sequence is CASSLAAFSGANVLTF. The CDR3, as DNA: TGTGCCAGCAGCTTAGCGGCTTTCTCTGGGGCCAACGTCCTGACTTTC.

This rearrangement joins TRBV9 to TRBJ2-2, with D possibly being TRBD2 (6 bases). The CDR3 totals 14 residues. Germline CDR1 and CDR2: SGDLS and YYNGEE. The V gene lost 0 bases and the J gene lost 7 bases, with 10 bases spanning the gap. CDR3 bases: TGTGCCAGCAGCGTAGTTGGAGGGAACGGGGAGCTGTTTTTT. Translating it yields CASSVVGGNGELFF.

This chain joins TRBV2 and TRBJ2-7; possibly TRBD2 for D (6 bases). CDR3 length: 13 amino acids. The V end was cut by 7 bases, the J end by 4 bases, with 14 bases between. The germline V gene encodes CDR1 SNHLY and CDR2 FYNNEI. The CDR3 loop reads CASTGLRTYEQYF. CDR3 nucleotides: TGTGCCAGCACGGGACTCAGGACGTACGAGCAGTACTTC.

This clone was seen a single time. V usage is TRBV7-3 and J usage is TRBJ2-3, with 11 bases lining up with TRBD2. Per germline, CDR1 SGHTA and CDR2 FQGTGA. The CDR3 sequence is 16 residues long. J gave up 6 bases and V 5 bases, and 10 bases lay outside the gene matches. Here the CDR3 reads CASSLGSGGAVDTQYF. DNA of the CDR3: TGTGCCAGCAGCCTAGGTAGCGGGGGGGCGGTGGATACGCAGTATTTT. Full variable domain (remainder filled in from reference TRBV7-3 and TRBJ2-3): GAGVSQTPSNKVTEKGKYVELRCDPISGHTALYWYRQSLGQGPEFLIYFQGTGAADDSGLPNDRFFAVRPEGSVSTLKIQRTERGDSAVYLCASSLGSGGAVDTQYFGPGTRLTVL.

This chain links TRBV7-3 with TRBJ2-1; TRBD2 aligns across 7 bases. Germline loops: CDR1 SGHTA, CDR2 FQGTGA. Trimming took 1 base from V and 4 from J; bases not matched to a gene: 7. The CDR3 is 16 amino acids. CDR3 region: CASSLISAGAYNEQFF. For the CDR3, the DNA is TGTGCCAGCAGCTTAATCTCGGCGGGAGCTTACAATGAGCAGTTCTTC.

The chain links TRBV6-1 to TRBJ2-1; D gene ambiguous. The V and J ends lost 8 bases and 0 bases respectively, with 11 bases between them. Germline V CDR1 and CDR2: MNHNS, SASEGT. CDR3 length: 14 amino acids. The CDR3 reads CASEERSSYNEQFF. The CDR3, as DNA: TGTGCCAGCGAAGAGCGCAGCTCCTACAATGAGCAGTTCTTC.

CDR3 in amino acids: CATSDLLAGGNEQFF. In DNA, the CDR3 is TGTGCCACCAGTGACTTACTAGCGGGAGGGAATGAGCAGTTCTTC. The rearrangement uses TRBV15 and TRBJ2-1, with 13 bases fitting TRBD2. The V and J ends lost 6 bases and 7 bases, in that order; junction bases with no gene match: 6. Germline loops: CDR1 LNHNV, CDR2 YYDKDF (reference sequence). The CDR3 totals 15 residues.

This clone was seen a few times. The rearrangement uses TRBV27 and TRBJ2-2; 7 bases line up with TRBD1. Trimming removed 4 bases from V and 7 bases from J; junction bases left unmatched: 6. Germline V gives CDR1 MNHEY, CDR2 SMNVEV (reference sequence). The CDR3 is made up of 14 amino acids. CDR3 amino acids: CASSSTGVGGELFF. CDR3 DNA: TGTGCCAGCAGTTCCACAGGGGTCGGCGGGGAGCTGTTTTTT.

This clone was counted once. The rearrangement links TRBV9 to TRBJ1-1; D is possibly TRBD1 (5 bases). This CDR3 comprises 15 residues. Trimming shortened V by 4 bases and J by 3 bases, and 16 bases separated the two germline ends. Germline values: CDR1 SGDLS, CDR2 YYNGEE. CDR3 nucleotides: TGTGCCAGCAGCCCCCCCGCGGGGGAGGACACTGAAGCTTTCTTT. Translation gives CASSPPAGEDTEAFF. Full variable domain (remainder filled in from reference TRBV9 and TRBJ1-1): DSGVTQTPKHLITATGQRVTLRCSPRSGDLSVYWYQQSLDQGLQFLIQYYNGEERAKGNILERFSAQQFPDLHSELNLSSLELGDSALYFCASSPPAGEDTEAFFGQGTRLTVV.

This chain links TRBV7-9 with TRBJ2-7; 12 nucleotides align to TRBD1. The CDR3 is made up of 15 amino acids. The V and J ends lost 5 bases and 5 bases, in that order; junction bases with no gene match: 7. Germline V gene lookup returns CDR1 SEHNR and CDR2 FQNEAQ (reference sequence). CDR3 nucleotides: TGTGCCAGCAGCCCGCCGGGACAGGGGGCCGACGAGCAGTACTTC. Protein: CASSPPGQGADEQYF.

The chain recombines TRBV7-9 with TRBJ1-2; 8 nucleotides align to TRBD1. The germline gives CDR1 SEHNR, CDR2 FQNEAQ (reference sequence). This CDR3 is 15 amino acids long. After removal of 2 bases from V and 0 bases from J, the junction contained 2 bases not matched to a gene. The CDR3 region is CASSLLQGANYGYTF. For the CDR3, the DNA is TGTGCCAGCAGCTTATTACAGGGGGCTAACTATGGCTACACCTTC.

This chain uses TRBV4-2 with TRBJ1-4, with TRBD1 matching 7 bases. Germline-derived CDR1 and CDR2 are LGHNA and YNFKEQ. The CDR3 covers 19 residues. V shed 0 bases, J shed 1 base, and the junction held 11 bases outside the gene matches. CDR3 nucleotides: TGTGCCAGCAGCCAAGAGACAGGGAAGATTGGAGGAACTAATGAAAAACTGTTTTTT. Translation: CASSQETGKIGGTNEKLFF.

This clone was observed a handful of times. This chain joins TRBV29-1 and TRBJ1-2; TRBD1 matches at 7 bases. J gave up 5 bases and V 5 bases, and 11 bases lay outside the gene matches. The CDR3 has 14 amino acids. Germline V gene lookup returns CDR1 SQVTM and CDR2 ANQGSEA. In DNA, the CDR3 is TGCAGCGTTTTTGGGGCCGAGACAGGGTATGGCTACACCTTC. The encoded protein is CSVFGAETGYGYTF.

The J gene is TRBJ1-5, the V gene TRBV4-2; D might be TRBD1 (6 bases). V was clipped by 1 base and J by 5 bases, with 18 bases between them. The CDR3 covers 17 residues. The V gene's germline CDR1 is LGHNA and CDR2 YNFKEQ. This CDR3 is CASSQGKDGGAHQPQHF. The CDR3 coding sequence is TGTGCCAGCAGCCAAGGCAAAGACGGGGGGGCCCATCAGCCCCAGCATTTT.

The rearrangement uses TRBV9 and TRBJ2-1; 14 positions match TRBD2. V dropped 3 bases and J dropped 1; count of bases not matched to a gene: 9. Germline-derived CDR1 and CDR2 are SGDLS and YYNGEE. CDR3 length equals 19 residues. DNA of the CDR3: TGTGCCAGCAGCGCTTCGACTAGCGGGGGGGCCAGTTCCTACAATGAGCAGTTCTTC. Its protein product is CASSASTSGGASSYNEQFF. The full variable domain, completed using reference TRBV9 and TRBJ2-1, is DSGVTQTPKHLITATGQRVTLRCSPRSGDLSVYWYQQSLDQGLQFLIQYYNGEERAKGNILERFSAQQFPDLHSELNLSSLELGDSALYFCASSASTSGGASSYNEQFFGPGTRLTVL.